This entry is about one T cell receptor (beta chain). The antigen is unknown. TCRdb reprocessed the RT-PCR reads with MiXCR, giving one entry per CDR3 protein. The sample lists fewer than 250,000 distinct CDR3 sequences, around 15% seen once, with 20% to 30% in the top ten. The CDR3 consists of 13 residues. Losses at the gene ends were 6 bases for V and 6 bases for J; bases not matched to a gene: 6. CDR1 MNHEY and CDR2 SMNVEV come from the germline V gene (reference sequence). This entry is derived from a study of response to subunit inactivated influenza vaccine. General study results and limits: That few new T cells are recruited by each seasonal influenza vaccination was the authors' suggestion.

The chain is built from TRBV27 and TRBJ2-7, with 9 bases fitting TRBD1. The clonotype was recovered from a man aged 50-59 years who received an inactivated influenza vaccine. The input for sequencing was CD8+ T cells sorted from PBMCs, taken about 5 days after vaccination. The chain's CDR3 is CASSRDRASEQYF. For the CDR3, the DNA is TGTGCCAGCAGCAGGGACAGGGCTTCCGAGCAGTACTTC.